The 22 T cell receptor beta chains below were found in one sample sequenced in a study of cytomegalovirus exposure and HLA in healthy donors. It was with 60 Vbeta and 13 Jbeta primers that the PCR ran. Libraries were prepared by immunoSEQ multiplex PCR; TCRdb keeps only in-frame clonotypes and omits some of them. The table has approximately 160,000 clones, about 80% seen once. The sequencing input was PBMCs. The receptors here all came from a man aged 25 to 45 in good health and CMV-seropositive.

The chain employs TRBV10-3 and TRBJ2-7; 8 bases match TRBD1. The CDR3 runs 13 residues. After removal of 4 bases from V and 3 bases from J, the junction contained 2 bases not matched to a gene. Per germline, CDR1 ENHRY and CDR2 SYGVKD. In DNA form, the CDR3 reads TGTGCCATCAGTGGGGACAGGAACTACGAGCAGTACTTC. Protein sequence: CAISGDRNYEQYF.

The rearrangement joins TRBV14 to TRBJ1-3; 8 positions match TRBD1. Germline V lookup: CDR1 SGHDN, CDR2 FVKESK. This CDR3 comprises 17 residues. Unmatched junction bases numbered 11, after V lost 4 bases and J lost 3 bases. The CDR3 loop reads CASSLWTGNARGNTIYF. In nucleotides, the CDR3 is TGTGCCAGCAGCCTATGGACAGGGAATGCTCGTGGAAACACCATATATTTT.

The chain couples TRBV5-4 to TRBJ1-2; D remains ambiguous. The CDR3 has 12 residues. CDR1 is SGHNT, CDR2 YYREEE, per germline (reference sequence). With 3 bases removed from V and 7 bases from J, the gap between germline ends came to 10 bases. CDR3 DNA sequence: TGTGCCAGCAGCTCCCGGGAGGTTGGCTACACCTTC. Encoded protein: CASSSREVGYTF.

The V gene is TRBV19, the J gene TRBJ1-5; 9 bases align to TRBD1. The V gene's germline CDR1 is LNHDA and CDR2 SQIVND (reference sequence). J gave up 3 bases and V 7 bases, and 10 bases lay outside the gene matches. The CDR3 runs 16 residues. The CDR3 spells CASIPTGQGYNQPQHF. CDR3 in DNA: TGTGCCAGTATCCCAACGGGACAGGGCTACAATCAGCCCCAGCATTTT.

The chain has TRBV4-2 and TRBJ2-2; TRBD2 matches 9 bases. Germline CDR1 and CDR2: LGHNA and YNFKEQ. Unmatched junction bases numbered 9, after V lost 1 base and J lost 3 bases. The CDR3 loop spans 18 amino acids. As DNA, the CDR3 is TGTGCCAGCAGCCAAGGAGTAGCGGGGGCCCCGGACACCGGGGAGCTGTTTTTT. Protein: CASSQGVAGAPDTGELFF.

The CDR3, as DNA: TGTGCCAGCAGCTTACGACTAGCGGGAGATGATGAGCAGTTCTTC. It codes for CASSLRLAGDDEQFF. The chain couples TRBV7-6 to TRBJ2-1, with TRBD2 identical over 12 bases. Per the germline V gene, CDR1 is SGHVS and CDR2 is FNYEAQ. The CDR3 sequence is 15 residues long. J was trimmed by 8 bases and V by 2 bases; bases with no gene match: 4.

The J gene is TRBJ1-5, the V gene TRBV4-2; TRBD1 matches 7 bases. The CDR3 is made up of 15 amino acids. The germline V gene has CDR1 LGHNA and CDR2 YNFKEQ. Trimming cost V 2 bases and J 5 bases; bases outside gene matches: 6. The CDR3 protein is CASSQLRQGDQPQHF. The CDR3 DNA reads TGTGCCAGCAGCCAACTTAGACAGGGAGATCAGCCCCAGCATTTT.

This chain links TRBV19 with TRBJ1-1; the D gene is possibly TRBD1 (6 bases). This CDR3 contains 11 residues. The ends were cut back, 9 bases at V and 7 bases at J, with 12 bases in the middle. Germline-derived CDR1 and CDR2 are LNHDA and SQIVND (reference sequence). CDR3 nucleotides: TGTGCCAGCCAAGAGGACAGTGAAGCTTTCTTT. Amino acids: CASQEDSEAFF.

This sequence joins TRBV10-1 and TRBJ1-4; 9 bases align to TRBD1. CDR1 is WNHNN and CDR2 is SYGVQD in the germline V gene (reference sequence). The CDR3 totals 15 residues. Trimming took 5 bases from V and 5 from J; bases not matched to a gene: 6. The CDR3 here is CASSLGQGRNEKLFF. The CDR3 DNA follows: TGCGCCAGCAGTCTCGGACAGGGGAGGAATGAAAAACTGTTTTTT.

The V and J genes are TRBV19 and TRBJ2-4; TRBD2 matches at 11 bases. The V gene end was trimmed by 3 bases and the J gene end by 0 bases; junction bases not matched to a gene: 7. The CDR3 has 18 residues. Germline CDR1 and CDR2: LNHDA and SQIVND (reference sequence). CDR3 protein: CASSIETSGALAKNIQYF. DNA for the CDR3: TGTGCCAGTAGTATTGAGACTAGCGGGGCTCTAGCCAAAAACATTCAGTACTTC. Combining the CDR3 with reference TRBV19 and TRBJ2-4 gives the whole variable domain DGGITQSPKYLFRKEGQNVTLSCEQNLNHDAMYWYRQDPGQGLRLIYYSQIVNDFQKGDIAEGYSVSREKKESFPLTVTSAQKNPTAFYLCASSIETSGALAKNIQYFGAGTRLSVL.

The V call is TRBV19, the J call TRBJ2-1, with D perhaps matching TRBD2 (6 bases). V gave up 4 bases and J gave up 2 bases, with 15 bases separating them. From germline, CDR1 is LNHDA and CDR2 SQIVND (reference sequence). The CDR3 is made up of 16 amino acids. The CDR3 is CASSSRPGVTYNEQFF. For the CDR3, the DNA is TGTGCCAGTAGTAGCCGCCCGGGGGTTACCTACAATGAGCAGTTCTTC.

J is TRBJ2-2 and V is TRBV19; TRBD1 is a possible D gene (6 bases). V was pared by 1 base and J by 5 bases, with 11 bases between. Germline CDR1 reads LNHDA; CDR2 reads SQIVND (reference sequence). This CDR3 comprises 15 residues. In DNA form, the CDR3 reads TGTGCCAGTAGTATAGGGGGGACACCTACCGGGGAGCTGTTTTTT. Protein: CASSIGGTPTGELFF.

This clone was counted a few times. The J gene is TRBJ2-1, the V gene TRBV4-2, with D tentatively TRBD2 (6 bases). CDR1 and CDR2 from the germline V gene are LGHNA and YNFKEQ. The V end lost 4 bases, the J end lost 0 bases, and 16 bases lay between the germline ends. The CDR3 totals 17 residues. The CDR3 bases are TGTGCCAGCAGCCCGAGAAGGGGCGGGACCTCCTACAATGAGCAGTTCTTC. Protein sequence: CASSPRRGGTSYNEQFF.

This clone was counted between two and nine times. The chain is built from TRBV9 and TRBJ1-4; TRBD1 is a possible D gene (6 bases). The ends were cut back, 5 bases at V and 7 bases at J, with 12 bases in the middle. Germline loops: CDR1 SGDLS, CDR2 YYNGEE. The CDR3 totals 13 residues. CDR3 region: CASRDRHSEKLFF. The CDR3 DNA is TGTGCCAGCAGGGACAGACATAGTGAAAAACTGTTTTTT.

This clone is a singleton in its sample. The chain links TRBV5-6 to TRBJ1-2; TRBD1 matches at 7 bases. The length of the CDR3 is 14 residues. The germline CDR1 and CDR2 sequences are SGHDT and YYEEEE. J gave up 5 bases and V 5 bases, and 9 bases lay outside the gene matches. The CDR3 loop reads CASSSGGLLYGYTF. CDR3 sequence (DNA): TGTGCCAGCAGTTCAGGGGGGTTATTGTATGGCTACACCTTC.

CDR3 in amino acids: CASSLELAVLPYEQYF. The DNA for the CDR3 is TGTGCCAGCAGCTTGGAACTAGCCGTACTCCCCTACGAGCAGTACTTC. The rearrangement joins TRBV5-4 to TRBJ2-7, with D maybe TRBD2 (6 bases). Trimming took 0 bases from V and 2 from J, leaving 15 bases between them. Germline V gene sequence: CDR1 SGHNT, CDR2 YYREEE (reference sequence). The length of the CDR3 is 16 residues. Full variable domain (outside the CDR3, taken from reference TRBV5-4 and TRBJ2-7): ETGVTQSPTHLIKTRGQQVTLRCSSQSGHNTVSWYQQALGQGPQFIFQYYREEENGRGNFPPRFSGLQFPNYSSELNVNALELDDSALYLCASSLELAVLPYEQYFGPGTRLTVT.

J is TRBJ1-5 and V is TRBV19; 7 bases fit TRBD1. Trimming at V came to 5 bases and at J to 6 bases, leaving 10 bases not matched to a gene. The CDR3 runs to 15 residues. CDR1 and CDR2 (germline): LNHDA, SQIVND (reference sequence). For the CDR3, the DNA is TGTGCCAGTAGTCAAGGGACAGAGGGGGGTCAGCCCCAGCATTTT. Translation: CASSQGTEGGQPQHF.

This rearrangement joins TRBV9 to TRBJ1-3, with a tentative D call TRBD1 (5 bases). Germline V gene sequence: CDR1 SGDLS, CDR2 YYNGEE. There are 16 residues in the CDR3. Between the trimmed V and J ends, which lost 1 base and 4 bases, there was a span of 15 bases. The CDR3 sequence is CASSVLEQDTGNTIYF. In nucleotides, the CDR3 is TGTGCCAGCAGCGTACTAGAACAGGACACCGGAAACACCATATATTTT.

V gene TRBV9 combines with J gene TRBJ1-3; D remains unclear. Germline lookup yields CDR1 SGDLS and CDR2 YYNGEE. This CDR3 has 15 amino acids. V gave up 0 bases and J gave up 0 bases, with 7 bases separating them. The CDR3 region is CASSVGGNSGNTIYF. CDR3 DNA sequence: TGTGCCAGCAGCGTAGGCGGGAACTCTGGAAACACCATATATTTT.

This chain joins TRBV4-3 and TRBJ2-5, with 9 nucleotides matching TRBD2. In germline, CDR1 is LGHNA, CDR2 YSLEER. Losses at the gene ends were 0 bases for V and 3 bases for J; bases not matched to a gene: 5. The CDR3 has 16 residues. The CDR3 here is CASSQDWLAGKETQYF. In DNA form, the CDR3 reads TGCGCCAGCAGCCAAGACTGGCTAGCGGGGAAAGAGACCCAGTACTTC.

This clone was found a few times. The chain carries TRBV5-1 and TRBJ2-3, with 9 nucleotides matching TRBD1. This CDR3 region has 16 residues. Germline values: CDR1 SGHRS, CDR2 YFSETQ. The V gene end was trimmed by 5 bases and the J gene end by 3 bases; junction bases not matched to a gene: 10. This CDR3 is CASRNKTGGGTDTQYF. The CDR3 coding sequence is TGCGCCAGCAGAAACAAGACAGGGGGAGGGACAGATACGCAGTATTTT. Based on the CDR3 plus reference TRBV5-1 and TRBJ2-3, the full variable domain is KAGVTQTPRYLIKTRGQQVTLSCSPISGHRSVSWYQQTPGQGLQFLFEYFSETQRNKGNFPGRFSGRQFSNSRSEMNVSTLELGDSALYLCASRNKTGGGTDTQYFGPGTRLTVL.

CDR3 sequence reads: CASSESKGQGGEQYF. CDR3 sequence (DNA): TGCGCCAGCAGTGAGTCGAAGGGCCAGGGCGGCGAGCAGTACTTC. This chain joins TRBV10-1 and TRBJ2-7; tentatively, D is TRBD1 (5 bases). The CDR3 is made up of 15 amino acids. Trimming took off 0 bases at V and 6 bases at J, with 15 bases between the two ends. Germline V gene lookup returns CDR1 WNHNN and CDR2 SYGVQD (reference sequence).